This T cell receptor (beta chain) was retrieved from a study of blood T cell repertoires in COVID-19 (dated by TCRdb to 2018 to 2020). Turning to the overall study: The collaborator samples originated in the United States, Italy and Spain and spanned the acute and convalescent phases of COVID-19. The material from the prospective study consisted of cDNA or gDNA derived from T cells, B-cell-depleted T cells, or PBMCs. Deeply sampled blood TCRbeta repertoires from subjects exposed to, actively infected with, or recovered from COVID-19 were included in the dataset. A freely available public database, intended as a resource for researchers studying the immune response to SARS-CoV-2, is where the repertoires were released. The samples were drawn from the first 160 participants of the ongoing ImmuneRACE study and from about 1,200 subjects provided by 6 global collaborators. Sample metadata almost always included a de-identified subject ID, COVID-19 status, age in years and sex. Where HLA class I and class II types were available, the types were taken from metadata supplied by the sample provider, not from assay-based typing.

Whole blood was collected in K2EDTA tubes by collaborating institutions according to the institutions' own protocols. For TCRbeta analysis, collaborator samples were shipped as frozen whole blood, as isolated PBMCs, or as DNA extracted from either sample type. General findings and caveats noted by the study authors: Clinical and demographic metadata were provided uncurated, with the amount varying by source and participant.

Inclusive of the bounding cysteine and phenylalanine, the CDR3 is 13 residues long. Only the CDR3 DNA is retained, 39 bases long and in frame from the first base. For CDR1 and CDR2, the germline V gene (reference sequence) lists SGHKS and YYEKEE. TCRbeta CDR3 regions were amplified from genomic DNA by means of the immunoSEQ Assay, a bias-controlled multiplex PCR. The published analysis was carried out like this. Within the assay, amplification of reference gene primers was used to estimate how many nucleated cells each sample contained. Sequence reads were collapsed and filtered to measure the absolute abundance of every unique TCRbeta CDR3 rearrangement. Productive Simpson clonality was computed per sample as the square root of Simpson's diversity index over productive rearrangements. Entries here come from immuneACCESS through TCRdb and include only in-frame sequences with V and J called. Some clones fail to appear in such tables; in the studies checked, an unresolved V gene covers under half of the shortfall, and the cause of the remainder is unknown. V and J calls and clone size come straight from that table; D and trimming were deduced from the DNA. Counted in this sample were about 87,000 clones; around three quarters of them appeared once. The ten top clones hold approximately 4% of the sample.

As regards this clone: The antigen this receptor binds is unknown. At one end, the junction sequence differs from germline, possibly due to a read error.

The chain uses TRBV5-5 and TRBJ1-2; no D gene is confidently identified. The sequence was collected from a woman aged 45-65 years with acute or convalescent COVID-19. Sequenced material: peripheral blood. For the CDR3, the sequence is CASSFTDSAIPIF. The nucleotide sequence reads as follows: TGTGCCAGCAGCTTCACGGACTCGGCCATACCTATCTTC. Supplemented by the reference TRBV5-5 and TRBJ1-2 proteins around the CDR3, the complete variable domain is DAGVTQSPTHLIKTRGQQVTLRCSPISGHKSVSWYQQVLGQGPQFIFQYYEKEERGRGNFPDRFSARQFPNYSSELNVNALLLGDSALYLCASSFTDSAIPIFGSGTRLTVV.